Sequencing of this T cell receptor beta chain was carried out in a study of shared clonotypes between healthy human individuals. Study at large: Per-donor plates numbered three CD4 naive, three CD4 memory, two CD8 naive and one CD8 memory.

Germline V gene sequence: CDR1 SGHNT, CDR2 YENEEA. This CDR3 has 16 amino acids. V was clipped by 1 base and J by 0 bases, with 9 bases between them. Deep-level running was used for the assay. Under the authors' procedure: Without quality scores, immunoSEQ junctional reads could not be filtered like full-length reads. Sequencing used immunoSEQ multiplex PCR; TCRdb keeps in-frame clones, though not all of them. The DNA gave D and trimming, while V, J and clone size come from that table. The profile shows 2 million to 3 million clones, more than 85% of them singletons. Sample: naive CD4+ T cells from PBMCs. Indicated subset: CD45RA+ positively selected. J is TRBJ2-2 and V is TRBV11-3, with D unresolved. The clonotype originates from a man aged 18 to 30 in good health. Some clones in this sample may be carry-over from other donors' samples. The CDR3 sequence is CASSLGQRSNTGELFF. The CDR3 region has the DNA TGTGCCAGCAGCTTAGGCCAGCGTTCGAACACCGGGGAGCTGTTTTTT.